A selection of T cell receptor beta chains follows, all from one sample in a study of T cell responses to AZD1222 COVID-19 vaccine. Method: immunoSEQ multiplex PCR; TCRdb's copy keeps in-frame clones and lacks some. The data contain fewer than 150,000 clones, nearly 90% of them singletons. Specimen: peripheral blood, collected 28 days after the second AZD1222 dose. These receptor sequences come from an adult who received the AZD1222 COVID-19 vaccine. The CDR3 runs from the conserved cysteine through the conserved F or W. A D gene is named only where the DNA matches it firmly. A clone size is listed for some rows: how often the clone was seen (once, few, many), or a class if it is expanded.

V gene: TRBV6-2/TRBV6-3; D gene: NA; clone size: NA; J gene: TRBJ2-5; CDR3 protein: CASSGLGGALQETQYF; CDR3 DNA: TGTGCCAGCAGCGGGCTAGGGGGAGCCCTCCAAGAGACCCAGTACTTC
V gene: TRBV5-1; D gene: TRBD1; clone size: NA; J gene: TRBJ2-2; CDR3 protein: CASSSTGGNTGELFF; CDR3 DNA: TGCGCCAGCAGCTCCACAGGGGGGAACACCGGGGAGCTGTTTTTT
V gene: TRBV7-7; D gene: NA; clone size: NA; J gene: TRBJ2-5; CDR3 protein: CASSKDWFQETQYF; CDR3 DNA: TGTGCCAGCAGCAAGGACTGGTTTCAAGAGACCCAGTACTTC
V gene: TRBV19; D gene: NA; clone size: few; J gene: TRBJ1-4; CDR3 protein: CASSTPGGSTNEKLFF; CDR3 DNA: TGTGCCAGTAGTACCCCTGGGGGGTCAACTAATGAAAAACTGTTTTTT
V gene: TRBV18; D gene: NA; clone size: NA; J gene: TRBJ2-7; CDR3 protein: CASSPMSSPEQYF; CDR3 DNA: TGTGCCAGCTCACCAATGAGCAGCCCGGAGCAGTACTTC
V gene: TRBV4-1; D gene: TRBD2; clone size: NA; J gene: TRBJ2-2; CDR3 protein: CASSQGGRDTGELFF; CDR3 DNA: TGCGCCAGCAGCCAAGGAGGGAGGGACACCGGGGAGCTGTTTTTT
V gene: TRBV13; D gene: TRBD2; clone size: NA; J gene: TRBJ2-7; CDR3 protein: CASSLRSSGSLYEQYF; CDR3 DNA: TGTGCCAGCAGCTTAAGGTCTAGCGGGAGTTTATACGAGCAGTACTTC
V gene: TRBV7-2; D gene: NA; clone size: NA; J gene: TRBJ1-5; CDR3 protein: CASSLWAGTGSNQPQHF; CDR3 DNA: TGTGCCAGCAGCTTATGGGCCGGGACTGGGAGCAATCAGCCCCAGCATTTT
V gene: TRBV6-5; D gene: NA; clone size: NA; J gene: TRBJ2-3; CDR3 protein: CASSQLRTDTQYF; CDR3 DNA: TGTGCCAGCAGCCAACTGAGGACAGATACGCAGTATTTT
V gene: TRBV5-1; D gene: NA; clone size: NA; J gene: TRBJ1-2; CDR3 protein: CASSRQGNYGYTF; CDR3 DNA: TGCGCCAGCAGCCGTCAGGGTAACTATGGCTACACCTTC
V gene: TRBV15; D gene: TRBD2; clone size: NA; J gene: TRBJ2-1; CDR3 protein: CATSRPGLGAHEQFF; CDR3 DNA: TGTGCCACCAGCAGACCGGGACTAGGGGCCCATGAGCAGTTCTTC
V gene: TRBV9; D gene: NA; clone size: NA; J gene: TRBJ1-3; CDR3 protein: CASSTNENTIYF; CDR3 DNA: TGTGCCAGCAGCACTAACGAGAACACCATATATTTT
V gene: TRBV7-9; D gene: NA; clone size: NA; J gene: TRBJ1-1; CDR3 protein: CASTAQQNTEAFF; CDR3 DNA: TGTGCCAGCACCGCCCAGCAGAACACTGAAGCTTTCTTT
V gene: TRBV6-2/TRBV6-3; D gene: NA; clone size: NA; J gene: TRBJ1-1; CDR3 protein: CASSYVLNTEAFF; CDR3 DNA: TGTGCCAGCAGTTACGTCCTGAACACTGAAGCTTTCTTT
V gene: TRBV11-2; D gene: NA; clone size: NA; J gene: TRBJ1-2; CDR3 protein: CASSGQSSIEGYTF; CDR3 DNA: TGTGCCAGCAGCGGACAGTCCTCTATCGAGGGCTACACCTTC
V gene: TRBV6-6; D gene: TRBD1; clone size: once; J gene: TRBJ1-2; CDR3 protein: CASSRGQGAYGYTF; CDR3 DNA: TGTGCCAGCAGTCGCGGACAGGGGGCTTATGGCTACACCTTC
V gene: TRBV7-3; D gene: NA; clone size: once; J gene: TRBJ1-1; CDR3 protein: CASSSGPGTEAFF; CDR3 DNA: TGTGCCAGCAGCTCGGGCCCGGGTACTGAAGCTTTCTTT
V gene: TRBV11-2; D gene: NA; clone size: NA; J gene: TRBJ2-7; CDR3 protein: CASSLPLEGGEQYF; CDR3 DNA: TGTGCCAGCAGCTTACCCCTCGAGGGGGGCGAGCAGTACTTC
V gene: TRBV11-3; D gene: TRBD1; clone size: once; J gene: TRBJ2-5; CDR3 protein: CASSLGAGGSETQYF; CDR3 DNA: TGTGCCAGCAGCTTAGGCGCAGGGGGCAGTGAGACCCAGTACTTC
V gene: TRBV30; D gene: NA; clone size: NA; J gene: TRBJ1-6; CDR3 protein: CAWRIDSTSPLHF; CDR3 DNA: TGTGCCTGGAGGATCGACAGCACATCACCCCTCCACTTT